Listed here is a single T cell receptor (beta chain). Germline V gene lookup returns CDR1 SNHLY and CDR2 FYNNEI. V was trimmed by 7 bases and J by 7 bases, leaving 19 bases between them. This CDR3 comprises 15 residues. The record originates from a study of blood T cell repertoires in COVID-19. Study context: From T cells, B-cell-depleted T cells, or PBMCs came the material, which was cDNA or gDNA.

Here immunoSEQ multiplex PCR was the method, and the copy in TCRdb shows in-frame clones only, minus some. Altogether 200,000 to 250,000 clones are present, approximately 86% being singletons, with the ten largest covering more than 2.5%. The clonotype originates from a woman in her twenties or thirties who had recovered from COVID-19. The chain carries TRBV2 and TRBJ2-2; TRBD1 is a possible D gene (5 bases). The material sequenced was peripheral blood. The CDR3 DNA reads TGTGCCAGCATACTCTCCAGGGTAGAGAGCGGGGAGCTGTTTTTT. The encoded protein is CASILSRVESGELFF.